This T cell receptor beta chain was captured by sequencing in a study of preoperative IRX-2 immunotherapy in early breast cancer. The treatment here: preoperative locoregional IRX-2 cytokine immunotherapy. Patients received preoperative, locoregional IRX-2 cytokine immunotherapy in a phase Ib study. Sequencing was performed with immunoSEQ multiplex PCR; in TCRdb, only in-frame clones are kept and a portion is missing. Of 20,000 to 25,000 clones listed, 70% to 90% are singletons. V was clipped by 3 bases and J by 11 bases; unmatched bases: 8. The CDR3 covers 13 residues. Germline V gene sequence: CDR1 MNHEY, CDR2 SMNVEV (reference sequence).

The material sequenced was tumor tissue, taken after IRX-2 immunotherapy. The rearrangement uses TRBV27 and TRBJ1-1; 8 bases map to TRBD1. This clonotype was obtained from a human donor with breast cancer. The CDR3 sequence is CASSFWAGGKAFF. CDR3 DNA: TGTGCCAGCAGTTTTTGGGCAGGGGGCAAGGCTTTCTTT.